This entry lists 5 T cell receptor beta chains sequenced from one sample in a study of blood T cell repertoires in COVID-19. Sequencing was performed with immunoSEQ multiplex PCR; in TCRdb, only in-frame clones are kept and a portion is missing. The sample contains about 200,000 clones, approximately 87% of which appear only once. What was sequenced was peripheral blood. All receptors come from a woman aged 70-85 years with acute or convalescent COVID-19.

This chain's CDR3 is CASSEAGGYKNEQFF. The DNA for the CDR3 is TGTGCCAGCAGTGAAGCGGGCGGGTACAAGAATGAGCAGTTCTTC. The V gene is TRBV6-1, the J gene TRBJ2-1; TRBD2 is a possible D gene (5 bases). The CDR3 contains 15 residues. CDR1 is MNHNS, CDR2 SASEGT, per germline. Trimming took 0 bases from V and 7 from J, leaving 13 bases between them.

V is TRBV6-6 and J is TRBJ1-4, with 10 bases matching TRBD1. CDR3 length equals 13 residues. J was trimmed by 7 bases and V by 6 bases; bases with no gene match: 2. Germline CDR1 MNHNY, CDR2 SVGAGI (reference sequence). In nucleotides, the CDR3 is TGTGCCAGCAGAGGGACAGGGGTTGAAAAACTGTTTTTT. Protein: CASRGTGVEKLFF.

The CDR3 region is CASSLGLSQQFF. The CDR3 DNA reads TGTGCCAGCAGTTTAGGCCTCAGTCAGCAGTTCTTC. This rearrangement joins TRBV12-3 or TRBV12-4 to TRBJ2-1, with D unclear. This CDR3 is built from 12 residues. V lost 1 base and J lost 11, with 9 bases in between.

This chain links TRBV20-1 with TRBJ1-2, with 8 positions matching TRBD1. Losses at the gene ends were 8 bases for V and 6 bases for J; bases not matched to a gene: 5. Germline V gene sequence: CDR1 DFQATT, CDR2 SNEGSKA (reference sequence). The CDR3 has 11 residues. CDR3 loop: CSLWDRHGYTF. The CDR3, as DNA: TGCAGTCTATGGGACAGGCATGGCTACACCTTC.

This chain connects TRBV7-6 to TRBJ2-3; the match to TRBD2 covers 9 bases. The CDR3 is 16 amino acids. Germline CDR1 is SGHVS and CDR2 is FNYEAQ. Unmatched junction bases numbered 7, after V lost 2 bases and J lost 4 bases. The CDR3 is CASSLIAGGQPDTQYF. The CDR3 nucleotides are TGTGCCAGCAGCTTAATCGCGGGGGGGCAACCAGATACGCAGTATTTT.